These 21 T cell receptor beta chains originate from one sample sequenced in a study of blood T cell repertoires in COVID-19. The protocol was immunoSEQ multiplex PCR, while the TCRdb copy is restricted to in-frame clones and leaves out a portion. The sample shows fewer than 120,000 clones, 72% of them seen only once. Material for sequencing was peripheral blood. The source is a woman aged 60 to 75 with acute or convalescent COVID-19.

This clone was found once. J is TRBJ2-1 and V is TRBV3-1 (or the pseudogene TRBV3-2); TRBD2 aligns across 8 bases. Unmatched junction bases numbered 7, after V lost 1 base and J lost 8 bases. Germline V gene sequence: CDR1 LGHDT, CDR2 YNNKEL (reference sequence). The length of the CDR3 is 15 residues. CDR3 sequence reads: CASSQVPGGHYEQFF. CDR3 nucleotides: TGTGCCAGCAGCCAAGTCCCGGGGGGGCATTATGAGCAGTTCTTC.

This clone was seen more than once but under ten times. The chain uses TRBV30 and TRBJ1-2; perhaps TRBD1 as D (5 bases). V dropped 4 bases and J dropped 0 bases, with 15 bases sitting between them. The CDR3 sequence is 15 residues long. CDR1 is GTSNPN and CDR2 is SVGIG in the germline V gene (reference sequence). The CDR3: CAWTPPGRANYGYTF. In DNA, the CDR3 is TGTGCCTGGACACCTCCTGGCAGGGCTAACTATGGCTACACCTTC.

The chain recombines TRBV19 with TRBJ2-1; TRBD1 agrees at 10 bases. The CDR3 runs to 15 residues. CDR1 is LNHDA and CDR2 is SQIVND in the germline V gene (reference sequence). Trimming took 8 bases from V and 2 from J; bases not matched to a gene: 6. The CDR3 is CASEAGTGAYNEQFF. CDR3 coding DNA: TGTGCCAGTGAGGCGGGGACAGGGGCCTACAATGAGCAGTTCTTC.

V gene TRBV12-3 or TRBV12-4 combines with J gene TRBJ1-2, with no clear D. This CDR3 comprises 13 residues. V lost 6 bases and J 2 bases, leaving 10 bases between the germline ends. CDR3 region: CASRPTENYGYTF. The CDR3 bases are TGTGCCAGCAGGCCCACAGAGAACTATGGCTACACCTTC.

This clone was picked up a small number of times. CDR3: CASSLVGNEPGYTF. The CDR3 DNA sequence: TGTGCCAGCAGCTTAGTGGGCAATGAACCTGGCTACACCTTC. V and J are TRBV11-2 and TRBJ1-2; the D is unclear. In germline, CDR1 is SGHAT, CDR2 FQNNGV. CDR3 size: 14 residues. Trimming left V 1 base short and J 7 bases short, with 13 bases between.

The chain links TRBV10-1 to TRBJ1-2, with 7 bases that match TRBD1. V lost 10 bases and J lost 8; bases outside the gene matches: 7. Germline assignment: CDR1 WNHNN and CDR2 SYGVQD (reference sequence). The CDR3 extends over 11 amino acids. This CDR3 reads CATRQGGGYTF. Written as DNA, the CDR3 is TGCGCCACCCGACAGGGCGGAGGCTACACCTTC.

The V and J genes are TRBV7-2 and TRBJ2-1; the match to TRBD2 covers 8 bases. Germline CDR1 reads SGHTA; CDR2 reads FQGNSA. The CDR3 extends over 16 amino acids. After removal of 1 base from V and 5 bases from J, the junction contained 7 bases not matched to a gene. The CDR3 DNA reads TGTGCCAGCAGCTTAGTTTCTACTAGCGGAGACAATGAGCAGTTCTTC. Amino acids: CASSLVSTSGDNEQFF.

The chain combines TRBV6-2 or TRBV6-3 with TRBJ1-3; no definite D call. Trimming took 3 bases from V and 4 from J, leaving 10 bases between them. The germline V gene encodes CDR1 MNHEY and CDR2 SVGEGT. The CDR3 has 14 residues. CDR3 in DNA: TGTGCCAGCAGTTATTCGGGGAGCGGAAACACCATATATTTT. This translates into CASSYSGSGNTIYF.

This clone appeared a single time. This rearrangement joins TRBV7-9 to TRBJ1-5; 7 nucleotides match TRBD1. The length of the CDR3 is 15 residues. The junction had 2 bases not matched to a gene; V was cut back by 3 bases and J by 0 bases. Germline V CDR1 and CDR2: SEHNR, FQNEAQ (reference sequence). CDR3 coding DNA: TGTGCCAGCAGCTTTTCAGGGGGTAGCAATCAGCCCCAGCATTTT. As protein: CASSFSGGSNQPQHF.

V and J are TRBV10-3 and TRBJ1-6, with 11 nucleotides matching TRBD1. CDR1 is ENHRY and CDR2 is SYGVKD in the germline V gene. The V gene end was trimmed by 2 bases and the J gene end by 10 bases; junction bases not matched to a gene: 1. The CDR3 consists of 14 residues. The CDR3: CAISEGTGGSPLHF. The CDR3 coding sequence is TGTGCCATCAGTGAGGGGACAGGGGGGTCACCCCTCCACTTT.

The rearrangement uses TRBV11-2 and TRBJ1-5; perhaps TRBD1 as D (6 bases). The V end lost 4 bases, the J end lost 7 bases, and 17 bases lay between the germline ends. The CDR3 totals 15 residues. Germline V gives CDR1 SGHAT, CDR2 FQNNGV. CDR3 coding DNA: TGTGCCAGCAGCTACTCAGGGGAAACGGGACAGCCCCAGCATTTT. Protein: CASSYSGETGQPQHF.

This chain links TRBV12-3 or TRBV12-4 with TRBJ2-3; a possible D gene is TRBD1 (6 bases). V was cut by 3 bases and J by 10 bases, with 11 bases left in between. The CDR3 is made up of 12 amino acids. The CDR3 DNA reads TGTGCCAGCAGTTTCGCTCGACAGGCGCAGTATTTT. Translating gives CASSFARQAQYF.

Worth noting for this clone: The identical CDR3 is also encoded by other nucleotide sequences in the sample. The rearrangement joins TRBV3-1 (or the pseudogene TRBV3-2) to TRBJ1-1, with D hard to call. The CDR3 consists of 13 residues. V was cut by 1 base and J by 1 base, with 4 bases left in between. Germline CDR1 is LGHDT and CDR2 is YNNKEL (reference sequence). This CDR3 is CASSQGANTEAFF. CDR3 coding DNA: TGTGCCAGCAGCCAAGGGGCGAACACTGAAGCTTTCTTT.

The chain joins TRBV11-2 to TRBJ2-1, with a weak D call TRBD1 (6 bases). The CDR3 covers 11 residues. V was cut by 6 bases and J by 9 bases, with 9 bases left in between. Germline V CDR1 and CDR2: SGHAT, FQNNGV. CDR3 coding DNA: TGTGCCAGCAGAGAGGGGGTTGAGCAGTTCTTC. It encodes CASREGVEQFF. Together with reference TRBV11-2 and TRBJ2-1, the CDR3 gives the full variable domain: EAGVAQSPRYKIIEKRQSVAFWCNPISGHATLYWYQQILGQGPKLLIQFQNNGVVDDSQLPKDRFSAERLKGVDSTLKIQPAKLEDSAVYLCASREGVEQFFGPGTRLTVL.

The rearrangement uses TRBV24-1 and TRBJ2-7, with 7 positions matching TRBD1. The V gene end was trimmed by 3 bases and the J gene end by 6 bases; junction bases not matched to a gene: 10. The V gene's germline CDR1 is KGHDR and CDR2 SFDVKD. CDR3 size: 15 residues. The CDR3 is CATSDKDRFPCEQYF. CDR3 DNA sequence: TGTGCCACCAGTGATAAGGACAGGTTCCCGTGCGAGCAGTACTTC.

Of note for this clone: Other DNA sequences in this specimen translate into the identical CDR3. The chain couples TRBV12-3 or TRBV12-4 to TRBJ1-1; 8 nucleotides match TRBD1. Losses at the gene ends were 5 bases for V and 4 bases for J; bases not matched to a gene: 3. The CDR3 contains 13 residues. CDR3 sequence: CASSLGQGTEAFF. DNA of the CDR3: TGTGCCAGCAGTCTAGGACAGGGCACTGAAGCTTTCTTT.

The rearrangement uses TRBV12-3 or TRBV12-4 and TRBJ2-5; 8 bases fit TRBD1. Trimming removed 7 bases from V and 4 bases from J; junction bases left unmatched: 5. This CDR3 region has 13 residues. The CDR3 DNA reads TGTGCCAGCAAAAAACAGGGGGGAGAGACCCAGTACTTC. It specifies CASKKQGGETQYF.

Remarks on this clone: This sample also contains other DNA sequences that code for the same CDR3. This chain joins TRBV12-3 or TRBV12-4 and TRBJ1-1, with D possibly matching TRBD1 (5 bases). This CDR3 contains 13 residues. Between the trimmed V and J ends, which lost 6 bases and 3 bases, there was a span of 11 bases. Written as DNA, the CDR3 is TGTGCCAGCAGGACGGGGGGGGACACTGAAGCTTTCTTT. It yields the protein CASRTGGDTEAFF.

V gene TRBV5-1 combines with J gene TRBJ2-6, with D unclear. V dropped 5 bases and J dropped 0 bases, with 6 bases sitting between them. There are 14 residues in the CDR3. Germline V CDR1 and CDR2: SGHRS, YFSETQ. The CDR3 sequence: CASRSSSGANVLTF. The CDR3 bases are TGCGCCAGCAGGTCTAGCTCTGGGGCCAACGTCCTGACTTTC.

The J gene is TRBJ2-4, the V gene TRBV19; D not resolved. The germline V and J ends were trimmed by 4 bases and 0 bases, with 10 bases remaining between them. CDR3 length: 15 residues. Germline CDR1 LNHDA, CDR2 SQIVND (reference sequence). This CDR3 reads CASSTRTIAKNIQYF. The CDR3 nucleotides are TGTGCCAGTAGTACCCGCACAATAGCCAAAAACATTCAGTACTTC. The whole variable domain, remainder taken from reference TRBV19 and TRBJ2-4, is DGGITQSPKYLFRKEGQNVTLSCEQNLNHDAMYWYRQDPGQGLRLIYYSQIVNDFQKGDIAEGYSVSREKKESFPLTVTSAQKNPTAFYLCASSTRTIAKNIQYFGAGTRLSVL.

This chain links TRBV6-6 with TRBJ2-7; weak D call: TRBD1 (5 bases). V dropped 5 bases and J dropped 0 bases, with 20 bases sitting between them. The CDR3 is 17 amino acids. Germline CDR1 and CDR2: MNHNY and SVGAGI (reference sequence). CDR3 amino acids: CASSPQQRSTVSYEQYF. In DNA form, the CDR3 reads TGTGCCAGCAGTCCCCAACAACGATCGACAGTCTCCTACGAGCAGTACTTC.